Listed below are T cell receptor beta chains from one sample, sequenced in a study of T cell responses to AZD1222 COVID-19 vaccine. Profiling relied on immunoSEQ multiplex PCR, and the TCRdb table lists in-frame clones only, not all of them. The repertoire holds roughly 120,000 clones, with around 85% as singletons. The sample in question was peripheral blood, obtained 28 days after the second AZD1222 dose. These receptors all stem from an adult who received the AZD1222 COVID-19 vaccine. Both conserved end residues are part of each CDR3. Each record gives: J gene, V gene, D gene, clone size, CDR3 protein, CDR3 DNA. D genes are given only for firm matches. Rows give clone size only sometimes, using once, few, many, or a class for an expanded clone.

>TRBJ2-7|TRBV2|TRBD1|few
CASTEGWTGDPLEQYF
TGTGCCAGCACCGAGGGTTGGACAGGTGATCCCCTGGAGCAGTACTTC
>TRBJ2-7|TRBV29-1|-|-
CSVEYPKSYEQYF
TGCAGCGTTGAGTATCCCAAATCCTACGAGCAGTACTTC
>TRBJ2-6|TRBV27|TRBD1|-
CASSYRGLGGANVLTF
TGTGCCAGCAGCTACAGGGGGCTAGGGGGGGCCAACGTCCTGACTTTC
>TRBJ2-7|TRBV27|TRBD1|-
CASKLGDSYEQYF
TGTGCCAGCAAGCTGGGGGACAGCTACGAGCAGTACTTC
>TRBJ2-7|TRBV10-2|-|-
CASSGAGNYEQYF
TGCGCCAGCAGTGGGGCAGGAAACTACGAGCAGTACTTC
>TRBJ2-7|TRBV28|-|-
CASSPSSAYEQYF
TGTGCCAGCAGTCCTAGCAGCGCTTACGAGCAGTACTTC
>TRBJ1-1|TRBV5-1|-|once
CASSLEGSGTEAFF
TGCGCCAGCAGCTTGGAAGGGAGTGGCACTGAAGCTTTCTTT
>TRBJ1-5|TRBV6-5|-|-
CASSYHRDNQPQHF
TGTGCCAGCAGTTACCACCGGGACAATCAGCCCCAGCATTTT
>TRBJ2-3|TRBV28|TRBD1|-
CASSLDRVFGTQYF
TGTGCCAGCAGTTTAGACAGGGTTTTTGGTACGCAGTATTTT
>TRBJ1-5|TRBV10-3|-|-
CAITQEENQPQHF
TGTGCCATCACCCAGGAGGAGAATCAGCCCCAGCATTTT
>TRBJ2-1|TRBV5-5|-|few
CASSLVWDNEQFF
TGTGCCAGCAGCTTGGTCTGGGACAATGAGCAGTTCTTC
>TRBJ1-1|TRBV18|TRBD1|-
CASSRGQVVREGSEAFF
TGTGCCAGCTCACGGGGACAGGTGGTTCGGGAAGGGTCTGAAGCTTTCTTT
>TRBJ1-4|TRBV5-1|-|-
CASSQTRGSTNEKLFF
TGCGCCAGCAGCCAGACTCGCGGGTCAACTAATGAAAAACTGTTTTTT
>TRBJ2-7|TRBV19|-|-
CASRKVGSYEQYF
TGTGCCAGTAGGAAGGTGGGCTCCTACGAGCAGTACTTC
>TRBJ1-3|TRBV9|TRBD1|-
CASSGDRGDTIYF
TGTGCCAGCAGCGGGGACAGGGGGGACACCATATATTTT
>TRBJ2-5|TRBV2|-|-
CASSEAETQYF
TGTGCCAGCAGTGAAGCGGAGACCCAGTACTTC
>TRBJ1-1|TRBV6-5|-|once
CASSYRGAGEAFF
TGTGCCAGCAGTTACAGGGGAGCAGGGGAAGCTTTCTTT
>TRBJ1-1|TRBV14|-|once
CASSQGWTEAFF
TGTGCCAGCAGCCAAGGATGGACTGAAGCTTTCTTT
>TRBJ2-7|TRBV10-3|-|-
CAIMLGDEQYF
TGTGCCATCATGCTTGGGGACGAGCAGTACTTC
>TRBJ1-3|TRBV5-1|-|-
CASSWGTPAGNTIYF
TGCGCCAGCAGCTGGGGGACTCCCGCTGGAAACACCATATATTTT
>TRBJ1-6|TRBV4-1|TRBD1|-
CASSRDRGYSPLHF
TGCGCCAGCAGCAGGGACAGGGGGTATTCACCCCTCCACTTT
>TRBJ1-1|TRBV18|TRBD1|-
CASSPALGQMNTEAFF
TGTGCCAGCTCACCTGCATTGGGACAGATGAACACTGAAGCTTTCTTT
>TRBJ1-1|TRBV10-1|-|-
CARQCIGARLVAFF
TGCGCCAGGCAGTGTATTGGGGCAAGATTAGTGGCTTTCTTT
>TRBJ1-1|TRBV11-2|-|-
CASSLGGMTEAFF
TGTGCCAGCAGCTTGGGGGGTATGACTGAAGCTTTCTTT
>TRBJ1-4|TRBV7-2|-|-
CASSFLNEKLFF
TGTGCCAGCAGCTTCCTGAATGAAAAACTGTTTTTT
>TRBJ1-1|TRBV6-5|-|-
CASSYEPGLEAFF
TGTGCCAGCAGTTACGAGCCAGGGCTGGAAGCTTTCTTT
>TRBJ1-1|TRBV24-1|-|-
CATSDPLTGRAFF
TGTGCCACCAGTGACCCCCTAACGGGACGAGCTTTCTTT
>TRBJ1-5|TRBV3-1/TRBV3-2|-|-
CASSPRGKGPQHF
TGTGCCAGCAGCCCAAGGGGTAAGGGCCCCCAGCATTTT
>TRBJ2-3|TRBV2|TRBD2|-
CASTMAGGHFGQYF
TGTGCCAGCACTATGGCGGGGGGGCATTTTGGGCAGTATTTT
>TRBJ1-2|TRBV27|TRBD1|-
CASGTANYGYTF
TGTGCCAGCGGGACAGCGAACTATGGCTACACCTTC
>TRBJ1-5|TRBV19|-|-
CASTIPPQPQHF
TGTGCCAGTACTATCCCCCCCCAGCCCCAGCATTTT
>TRBJ1-6|TRBV4-3|-|-
CASSQVPGVDNSPLHF
TGCGCCAGCAGCCAAGTCCCAGGGGTGGATAATTCACCCCTCCACTTT
>TRBJ1-4|TRBV28|-|-
CASEGRKVEKLFF
TGTGCCAGCGAAGGCAGGAAGGTTGAAAAACTGTTTTTT
>TRBJ1-2|TRBV29-1|-|-
CSVEDLGGYGYTF
TGCAGCGTTGAAGATCTAGGGGGGTATGGCTACACCTTC
>TRBJ2-3|TRBV19|TRBD2|-
CASSPTSGGSTSTDTQYF
TGTGCCAGTAGCCCCACTAGCGGGGGGTCCACTAGCACAGATACGCAGTATTTT
>TRBJ2-5|TRBV4-2|-|-
CASSQEVKETQYF
TGTGCCAGCAGCCAAGAGGTCAAAGAGACCCAGTACTTC
>TRBJ2-7|TRBV7-2|-|-
CASSPQVPYEQYF
TGTGCCAGCAGCCCACAGGTCCCCTACGAGCAGTACTTC
>TRBJ1-5|TRBV7-2|-|-
CASSSSKGLSQPQHF
TGTGCCAGCAGCTCCTCTAAGGGACTTTCACAGCCCCAGCATTTT